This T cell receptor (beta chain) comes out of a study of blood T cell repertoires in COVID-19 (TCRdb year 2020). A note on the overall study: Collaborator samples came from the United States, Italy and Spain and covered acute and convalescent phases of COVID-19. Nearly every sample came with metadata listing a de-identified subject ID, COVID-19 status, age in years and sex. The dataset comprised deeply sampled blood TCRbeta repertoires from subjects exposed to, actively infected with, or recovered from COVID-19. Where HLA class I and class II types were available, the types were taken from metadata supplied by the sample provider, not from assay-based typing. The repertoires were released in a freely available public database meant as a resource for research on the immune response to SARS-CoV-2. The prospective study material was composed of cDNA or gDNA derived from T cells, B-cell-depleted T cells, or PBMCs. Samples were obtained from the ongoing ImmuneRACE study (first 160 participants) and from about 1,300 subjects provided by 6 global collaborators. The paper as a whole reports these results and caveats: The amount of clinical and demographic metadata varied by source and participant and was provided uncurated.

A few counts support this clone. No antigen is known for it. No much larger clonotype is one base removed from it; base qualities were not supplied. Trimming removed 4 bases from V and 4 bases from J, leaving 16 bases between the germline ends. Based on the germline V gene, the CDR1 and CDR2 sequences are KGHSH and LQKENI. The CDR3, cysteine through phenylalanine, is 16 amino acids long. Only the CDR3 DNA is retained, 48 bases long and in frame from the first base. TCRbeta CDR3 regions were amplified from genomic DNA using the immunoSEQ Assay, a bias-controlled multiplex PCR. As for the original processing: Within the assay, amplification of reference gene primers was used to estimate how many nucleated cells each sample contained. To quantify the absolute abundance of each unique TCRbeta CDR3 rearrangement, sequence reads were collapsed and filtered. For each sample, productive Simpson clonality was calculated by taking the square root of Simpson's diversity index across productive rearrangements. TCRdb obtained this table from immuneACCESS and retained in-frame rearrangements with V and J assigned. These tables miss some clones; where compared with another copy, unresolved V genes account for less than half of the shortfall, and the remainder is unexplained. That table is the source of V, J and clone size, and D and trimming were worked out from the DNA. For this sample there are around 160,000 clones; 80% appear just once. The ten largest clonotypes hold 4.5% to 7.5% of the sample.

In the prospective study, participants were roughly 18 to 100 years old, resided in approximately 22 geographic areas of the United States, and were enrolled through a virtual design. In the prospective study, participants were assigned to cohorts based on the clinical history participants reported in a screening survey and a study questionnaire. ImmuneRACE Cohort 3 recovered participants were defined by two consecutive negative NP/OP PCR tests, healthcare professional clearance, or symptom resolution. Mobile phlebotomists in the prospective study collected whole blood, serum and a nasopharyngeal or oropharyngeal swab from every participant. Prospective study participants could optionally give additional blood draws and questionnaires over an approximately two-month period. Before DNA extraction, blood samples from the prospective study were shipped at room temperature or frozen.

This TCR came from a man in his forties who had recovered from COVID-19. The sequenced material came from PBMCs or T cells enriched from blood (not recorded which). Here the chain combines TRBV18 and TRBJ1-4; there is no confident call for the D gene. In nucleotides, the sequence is TGTGCCAGCTCACACCGTGAGAGAGTCGGTAATGAAAAACTGTTTTTT. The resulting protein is CASSHRERVGNEKLFF.